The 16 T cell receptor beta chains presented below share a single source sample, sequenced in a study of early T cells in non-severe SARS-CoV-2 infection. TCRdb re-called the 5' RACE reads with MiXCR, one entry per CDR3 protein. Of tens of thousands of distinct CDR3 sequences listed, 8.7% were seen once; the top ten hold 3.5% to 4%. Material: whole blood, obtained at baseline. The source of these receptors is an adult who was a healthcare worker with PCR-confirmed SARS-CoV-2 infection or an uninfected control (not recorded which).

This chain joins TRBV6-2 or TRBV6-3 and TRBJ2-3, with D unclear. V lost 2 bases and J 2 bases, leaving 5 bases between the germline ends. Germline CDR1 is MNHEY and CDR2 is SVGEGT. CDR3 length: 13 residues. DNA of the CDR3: TGTGCCAGCAGTTACAGTCCCACAGATACGCAGTATTTT. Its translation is CASSYSPTDTQYF.

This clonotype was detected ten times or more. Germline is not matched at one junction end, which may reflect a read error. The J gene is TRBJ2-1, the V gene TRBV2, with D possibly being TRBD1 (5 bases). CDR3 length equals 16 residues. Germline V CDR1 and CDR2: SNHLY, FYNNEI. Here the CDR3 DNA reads TGCGCCAGCTATCGATCTGGGGCTTTACCGACCAATGAGCAGTTCTTC. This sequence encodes CASYRSGALPTNEQFF.

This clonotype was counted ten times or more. The CDR3: CASSQVGRGSPLHF. CDR3 in DNA: TGCGCCAGCAGCCAGGTGGGAAGGGGCTCACCCCTCCACTTT. The chain recombines TRBV4-1 with TRBJ1-6, with a weak D call TRBD1 (5 bases). CDR1 is MGHRA and CDR2 is YSYEKL in the germline V gene. The CDR3 spans 14 residues. The V and J ends lost 3 bases and 10 bases respectively, with 13 bases between them.

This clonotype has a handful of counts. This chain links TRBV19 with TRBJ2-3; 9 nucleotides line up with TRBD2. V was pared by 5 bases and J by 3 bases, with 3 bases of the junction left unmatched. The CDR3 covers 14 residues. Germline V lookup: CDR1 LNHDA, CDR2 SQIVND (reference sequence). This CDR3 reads CASSYLAGTDTQYF. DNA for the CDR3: TGTGCCAGTAGTTATCTAGCGGGGACAGATACGCAGTATTTT.

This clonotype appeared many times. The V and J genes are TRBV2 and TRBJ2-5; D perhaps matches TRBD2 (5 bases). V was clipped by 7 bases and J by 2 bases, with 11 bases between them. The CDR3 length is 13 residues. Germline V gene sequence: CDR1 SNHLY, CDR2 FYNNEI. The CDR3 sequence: CASTRDWQETQYF. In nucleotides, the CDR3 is TGTGCCAGCACCCGGGATTGGCAAGAGACCCAGTACTTC.

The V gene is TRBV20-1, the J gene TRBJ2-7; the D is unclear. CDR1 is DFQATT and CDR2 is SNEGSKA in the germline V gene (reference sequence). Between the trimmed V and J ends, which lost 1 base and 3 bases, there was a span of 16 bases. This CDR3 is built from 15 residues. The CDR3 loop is CSARVGRVPYYEQYF. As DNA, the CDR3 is TGCAGTGCTAGAGTGGGTCGGGTCCCCTACTACGAGCAGTACTTC.

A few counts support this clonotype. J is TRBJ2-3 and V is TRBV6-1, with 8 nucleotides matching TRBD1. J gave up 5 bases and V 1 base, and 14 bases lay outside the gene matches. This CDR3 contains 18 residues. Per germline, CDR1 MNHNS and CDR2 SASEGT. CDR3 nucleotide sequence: TGTGCCAGCAGTGAAGACGAGGACAGGGTCGATCCCCTAGATACGCAGTATTTT. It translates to CASSEDEDRVDPLDTQYF.

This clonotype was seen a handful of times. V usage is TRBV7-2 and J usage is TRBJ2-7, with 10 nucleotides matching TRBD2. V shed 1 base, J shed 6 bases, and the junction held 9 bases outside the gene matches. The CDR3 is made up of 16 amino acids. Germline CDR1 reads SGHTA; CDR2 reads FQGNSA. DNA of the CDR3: TGTGCCAGCAGCTTAGGAGGTCTAGCGGGGGTTACCGAGCAGTACTTC. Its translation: CASSLGGLAGVTEQYF.

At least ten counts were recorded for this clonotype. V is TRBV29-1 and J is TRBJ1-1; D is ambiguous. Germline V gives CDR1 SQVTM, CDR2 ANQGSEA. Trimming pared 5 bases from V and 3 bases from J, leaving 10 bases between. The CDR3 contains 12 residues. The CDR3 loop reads CSVFRVYTEAFF. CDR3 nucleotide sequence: TGCAGCGTTTTCCGGGTTTACACTGAAGCTTTCTTT.

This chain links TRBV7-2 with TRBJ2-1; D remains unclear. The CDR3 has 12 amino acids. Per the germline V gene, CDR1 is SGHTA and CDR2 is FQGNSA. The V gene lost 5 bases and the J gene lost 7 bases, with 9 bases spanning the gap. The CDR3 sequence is CASSAVGNEQFF. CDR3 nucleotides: TGTGCCAGCAGCGCCGTGGGTAATGAGCAGTTCTTC. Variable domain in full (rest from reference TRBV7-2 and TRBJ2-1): GAGVSQSPSNKVTEKGKDVELRCDPISGHTALYWYRQSLGQGLEFLIYFQGNSAPDKSGLPSDRFSAERTGGSVSTLTIQRTQQEDSAVYLCASSAVGNEQFFGPGTRLTVL.

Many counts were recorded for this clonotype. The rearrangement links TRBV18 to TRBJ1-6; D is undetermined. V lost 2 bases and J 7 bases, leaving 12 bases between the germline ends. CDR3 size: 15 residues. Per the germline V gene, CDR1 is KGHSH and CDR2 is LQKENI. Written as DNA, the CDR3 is TGTGCCAGCTCACCAGAGGGCAGAGGAAATTCACCCCTCCACTTT. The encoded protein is CASSPEGRGNSPLHF.

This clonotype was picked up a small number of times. The chain's CDR3 is CATSSWDRVEDTEAFF. The CDR3 nucleotides read TGTGCCACCAGCAGCTGGGACAGGGTGGAGGACACTGAAGCTTTCTTT. The genes are TRBV15 and TRBJ1-1, with 9 bases that match TRBD1. With 3 bases clipped from V and 3 bases from J, the junction kept 8 bases outside the gene matches. The CDR3 totals 16 residues. CDR1 and CDR2 from the germline V gene are LNHNV and YYDKDF (reference sequence).

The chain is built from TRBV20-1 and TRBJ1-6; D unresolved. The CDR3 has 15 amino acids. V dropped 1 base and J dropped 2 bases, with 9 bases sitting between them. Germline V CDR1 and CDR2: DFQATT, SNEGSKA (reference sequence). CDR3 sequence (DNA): TGCAGTGCTAGAGTCAGCACTGCCTATAATTCACCCCTCCACTTT. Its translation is CSARVSTAYNSPLHF.

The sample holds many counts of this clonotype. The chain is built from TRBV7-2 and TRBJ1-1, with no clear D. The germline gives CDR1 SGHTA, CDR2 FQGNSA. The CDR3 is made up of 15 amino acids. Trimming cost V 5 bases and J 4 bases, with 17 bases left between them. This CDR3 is CASSTTGPTFTEAFF. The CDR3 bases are TGTGCCAGCAGCACCACCGGGCCGACTTTCACTGAAGCTTTCTTT.

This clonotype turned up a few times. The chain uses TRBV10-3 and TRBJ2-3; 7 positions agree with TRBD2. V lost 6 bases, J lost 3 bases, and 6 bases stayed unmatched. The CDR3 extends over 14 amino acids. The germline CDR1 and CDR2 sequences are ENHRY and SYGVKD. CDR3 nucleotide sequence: TGTGCCATCAGCCGGACGGGAGGTACAGATACGCAGTATTTT. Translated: CAISRTGGTDTQYF.

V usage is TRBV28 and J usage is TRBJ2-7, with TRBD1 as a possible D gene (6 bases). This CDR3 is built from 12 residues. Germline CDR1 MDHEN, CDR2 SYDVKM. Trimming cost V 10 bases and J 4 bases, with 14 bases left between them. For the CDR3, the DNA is TGTGCCACGACCGGGACAAAATACGAGCAGTACTTC. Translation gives CATTGTKYEQYF.